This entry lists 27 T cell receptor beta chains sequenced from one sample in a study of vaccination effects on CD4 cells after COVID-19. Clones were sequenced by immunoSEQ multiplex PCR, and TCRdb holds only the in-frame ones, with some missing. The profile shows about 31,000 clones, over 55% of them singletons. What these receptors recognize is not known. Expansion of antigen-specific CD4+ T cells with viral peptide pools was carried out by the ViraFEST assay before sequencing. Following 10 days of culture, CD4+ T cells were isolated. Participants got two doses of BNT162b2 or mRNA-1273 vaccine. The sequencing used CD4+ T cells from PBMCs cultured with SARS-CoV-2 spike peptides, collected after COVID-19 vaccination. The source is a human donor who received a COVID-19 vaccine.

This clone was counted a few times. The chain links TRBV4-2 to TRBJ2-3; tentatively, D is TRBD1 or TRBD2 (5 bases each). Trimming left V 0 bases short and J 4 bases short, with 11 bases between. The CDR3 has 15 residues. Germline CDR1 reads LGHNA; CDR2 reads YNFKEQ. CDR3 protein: CASSQDRQGADTQYF. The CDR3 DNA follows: TGTGCCAGCAGCCAAGATAGGCAGGGAGCAGATACGCAGTATTTT.

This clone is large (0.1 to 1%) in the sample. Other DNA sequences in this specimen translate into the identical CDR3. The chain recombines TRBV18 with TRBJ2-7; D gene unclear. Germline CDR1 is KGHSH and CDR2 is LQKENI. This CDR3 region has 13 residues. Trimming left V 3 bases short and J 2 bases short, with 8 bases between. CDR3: CASSPLGTYEQYF. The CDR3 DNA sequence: TGTGCCAGCTCACCGCTTGGAACCTACGAGCAGTACTTC. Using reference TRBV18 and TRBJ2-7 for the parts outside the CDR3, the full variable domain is NAGVMQNPRHLVRRRGQEARLRCSPMKGHSHVYWYRQLPEEGLKFMVYLQKENIIDESGMPKERFSAEFPKEGPSILRIQQVVRGDSAAYFCASSPLGTYEQYFGPGTRLTVT.

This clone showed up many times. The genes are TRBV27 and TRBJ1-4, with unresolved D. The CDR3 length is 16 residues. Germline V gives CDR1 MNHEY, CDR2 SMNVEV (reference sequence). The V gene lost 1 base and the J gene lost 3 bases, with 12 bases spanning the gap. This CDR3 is CASSLYGFGANEKLFF. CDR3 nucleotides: TGTGCCAGCAGTTTATACGGATTTGGGGCTAATGAAAAACTGTTTTTT.

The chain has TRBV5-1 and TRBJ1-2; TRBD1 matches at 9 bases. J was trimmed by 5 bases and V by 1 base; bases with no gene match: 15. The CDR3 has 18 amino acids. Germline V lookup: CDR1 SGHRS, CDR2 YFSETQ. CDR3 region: CASSLQGGQGRFPYGYTF. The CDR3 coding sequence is TGCGCCAGCAGCTTGCAAGGGGGACAGGGACGATTCCCTTATGGCTACACCTTC.

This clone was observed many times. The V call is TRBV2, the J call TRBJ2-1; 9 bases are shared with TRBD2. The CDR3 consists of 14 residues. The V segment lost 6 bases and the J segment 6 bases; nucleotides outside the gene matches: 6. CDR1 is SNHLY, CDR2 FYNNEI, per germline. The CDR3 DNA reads TGTGCCAGCAGGGAAACTAGCGGGCGCAATGAGCAGTTCTTC. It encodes CASRETSGRNEQFF. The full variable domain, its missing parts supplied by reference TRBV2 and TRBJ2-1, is EPEVTQTPSHQVTQMGQEVILRCVPISNHLYFYWYRQILGQKVEFLVSFYNNEISEKSEIFDDQFSVERPDGSNFTLKIRSTKLEDSAMYFCASRETSGRNEQFFGPGTRLTVL.

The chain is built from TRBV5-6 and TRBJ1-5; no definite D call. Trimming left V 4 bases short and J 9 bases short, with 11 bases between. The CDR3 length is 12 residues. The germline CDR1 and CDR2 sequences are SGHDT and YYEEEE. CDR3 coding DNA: TGTGCCAGCAGCCGCCGGCCTCTGCCCCAGCATTTT. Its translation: CASSRRPLPQHF.

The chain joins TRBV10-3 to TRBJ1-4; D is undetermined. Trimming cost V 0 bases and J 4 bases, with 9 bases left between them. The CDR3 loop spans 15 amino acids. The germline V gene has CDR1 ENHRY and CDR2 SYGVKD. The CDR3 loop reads CAISESGPVNEKLFF. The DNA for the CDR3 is TGTGCCATCAGTGAGTCTGGGCCCGTTAATGAAAAACTGTTTTTT.

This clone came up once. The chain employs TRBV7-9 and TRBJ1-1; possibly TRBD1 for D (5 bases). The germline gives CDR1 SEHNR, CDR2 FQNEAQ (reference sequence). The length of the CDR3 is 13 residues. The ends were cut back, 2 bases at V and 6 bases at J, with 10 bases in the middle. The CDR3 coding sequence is TGTGCCAGCAGCTTACGGCAGGGTCCTGAAGCTTTCTTT. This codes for CASSLRQGPEAFF. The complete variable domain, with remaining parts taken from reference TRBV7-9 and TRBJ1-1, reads DTGVSQNPRHKITKRGQNVTFRCDPISEHNRLYWYRQTLGQGPEFLTYFQNEAQLEKSRLLSDRFSAERPKGSFSTLEIQRTEQGDSAMYLCASSLRQGPEAFFGQGTRLTVV.

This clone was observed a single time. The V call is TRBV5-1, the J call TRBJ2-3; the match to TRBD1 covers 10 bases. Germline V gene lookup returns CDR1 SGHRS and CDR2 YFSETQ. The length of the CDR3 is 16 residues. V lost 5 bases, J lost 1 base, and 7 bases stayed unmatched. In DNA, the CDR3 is TGCGCCAGCAGGCAATCCGGGACAGGGGGCACAGATACGCAGTATTTT. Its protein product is CASRQSGTGGTDTQYF. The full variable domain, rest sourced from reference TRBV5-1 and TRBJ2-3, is KAGVTQTPRYLIKTRGQQVTLSCSPISGHRSVSWYQQTPGQGLQFLFEYFSETQRNKGNFPGRFSGRQFSNSRSEMNVSTLELGDSALYLCASRQSGTGGTDTQYFGPGTRLTVL.

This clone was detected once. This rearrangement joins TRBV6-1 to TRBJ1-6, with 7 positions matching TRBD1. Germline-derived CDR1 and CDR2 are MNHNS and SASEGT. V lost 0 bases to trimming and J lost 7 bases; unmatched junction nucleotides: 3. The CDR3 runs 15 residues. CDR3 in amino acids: CASSEAQDRNSPLHF. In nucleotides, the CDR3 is TGTGCCAGCAGTGAAGCTCAGGACAGGAATTCACCCCTCCACTTT.

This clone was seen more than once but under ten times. DNA for the CDR3: TGTGCCACCAGCAGTGATACATTCGGTAACACTGAAGCTTTCTTT. This sequence encodes CATSSDTFGNTEAFF. The V call is TRBV15, the J call TRBJ1-1, with D uncertain. The germline V gene encodes CDR1 LNHNV and CDR2 YYDKDF (reference sequence). V was clipped by 3 bases and J by 2 bases, with 13 bases between them. The CDR3 extends over 15 amino acids.

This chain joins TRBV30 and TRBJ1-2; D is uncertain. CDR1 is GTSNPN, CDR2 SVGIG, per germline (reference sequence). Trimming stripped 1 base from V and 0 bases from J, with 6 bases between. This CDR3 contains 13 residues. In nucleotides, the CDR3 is TGTGCCTGGAGTGCCGGTCCTAACTATGGCTACACCTTC. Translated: CAWSAGPNYGYTF. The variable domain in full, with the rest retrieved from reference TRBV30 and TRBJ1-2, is SQTIHQWPATLVQPVGSPLSLECTVEGTSNPNLYWYRQAAGRGLQLLFYSVGIGQISSEVPQNLSASRPQDRQFILSSKKLLLSDSGFYLCAWSAGPNYGYTFGSGTRLTVV.

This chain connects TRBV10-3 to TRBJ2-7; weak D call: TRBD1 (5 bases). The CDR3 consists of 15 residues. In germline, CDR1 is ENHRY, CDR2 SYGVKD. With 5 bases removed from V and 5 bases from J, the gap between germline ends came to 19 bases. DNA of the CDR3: TGTGCCATCAGTTCACAGGATGTCGGCTACGACGAGCAGTACTTC. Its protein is CAISSQDVGYDEQYF.

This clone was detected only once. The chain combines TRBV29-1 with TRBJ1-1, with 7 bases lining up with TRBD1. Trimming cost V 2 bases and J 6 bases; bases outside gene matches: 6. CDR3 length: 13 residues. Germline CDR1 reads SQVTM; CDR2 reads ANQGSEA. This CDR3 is CSVERGRTPEAFF. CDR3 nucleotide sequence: TGCAGCGTTGAAAGGGGGCGCACCCCTGAAGCTTTCTTT. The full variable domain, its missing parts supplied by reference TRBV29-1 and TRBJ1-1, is SAVISQKPSRDICQRGTSLTIQCQVDSQVTMMFWYRQQPGQSLTLIATANQGSEATYESGFVIDKFPISRPNLTFSTLTVSNMSPEDSSIYLCSVERGRTPEAFFGQGTRLTVV.

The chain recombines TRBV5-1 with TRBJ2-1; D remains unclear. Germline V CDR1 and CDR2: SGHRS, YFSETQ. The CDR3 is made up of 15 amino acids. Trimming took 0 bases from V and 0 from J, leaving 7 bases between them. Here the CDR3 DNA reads TGCGCCAGCAGCTTGGAAGTGAGCTCCTACAATGAGCAGTTCTTC. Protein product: CASSLEVSSYNEQFF.

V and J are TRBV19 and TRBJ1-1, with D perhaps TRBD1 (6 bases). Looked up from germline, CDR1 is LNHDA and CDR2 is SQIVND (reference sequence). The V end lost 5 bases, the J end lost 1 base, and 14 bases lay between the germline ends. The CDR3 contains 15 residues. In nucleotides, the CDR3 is TGTGCCAGTAGTGATATACCGACAGGGAACACTGAAGCTTTCTTT. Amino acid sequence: CASSDIPTGNTEAFF. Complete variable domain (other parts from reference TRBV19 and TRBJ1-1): DGGITQSPKYLFRKEGQNVTLSCEQNLNHDAMYWYRQDPGQGLRLIYYSQIVNDFQKGDIAEGYSVSREKKESFPLTVTSAQKNPTAFYLCASSDIPTGNTEAFFGQGTRLTVV.

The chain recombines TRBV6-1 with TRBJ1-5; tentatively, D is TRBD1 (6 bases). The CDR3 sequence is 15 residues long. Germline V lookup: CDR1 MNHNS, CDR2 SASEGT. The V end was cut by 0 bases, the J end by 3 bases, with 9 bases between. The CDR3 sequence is CASSEATGHNQPQHF. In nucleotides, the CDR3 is TGTGCCAGCAGTGAAGCGACAGGACACAATCAGCCCCAGCATTTT.

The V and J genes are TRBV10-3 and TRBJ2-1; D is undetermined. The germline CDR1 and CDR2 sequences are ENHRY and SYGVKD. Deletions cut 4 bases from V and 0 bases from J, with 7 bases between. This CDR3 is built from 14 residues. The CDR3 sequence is CAISGVSSYNEQFF. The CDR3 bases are TGTGCCATCAGTGGTGTTAGCTCCTACAATGAGCAGTTCTTC.

CDR3 region: CAWKGQGNYGYTF. In nucleotides, the CDR3 is TGTGCCTGGAAAGGACAGGGCAACTATGGCTACACCTTC. The chain combines TRBV30 with TRBJ1-2, with 8 bases fitting TRBD1. Germline V gene lookup returns CDR1 GTSNPN and CDR2 SVGIG (reference sequence). V shed 4 bases, J shed 2 bases, and the junction held 3 bases outside the gene matches. This CDR3 comprises 13 residues.

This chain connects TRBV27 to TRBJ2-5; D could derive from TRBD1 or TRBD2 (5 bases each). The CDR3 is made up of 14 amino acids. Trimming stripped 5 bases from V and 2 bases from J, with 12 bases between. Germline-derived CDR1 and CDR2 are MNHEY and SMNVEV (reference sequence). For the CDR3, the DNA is TGTGCCAGCAGTCGGGACGGACAACAAGAGACCCAGTACTTC. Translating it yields CASSRDGQQETQYF.

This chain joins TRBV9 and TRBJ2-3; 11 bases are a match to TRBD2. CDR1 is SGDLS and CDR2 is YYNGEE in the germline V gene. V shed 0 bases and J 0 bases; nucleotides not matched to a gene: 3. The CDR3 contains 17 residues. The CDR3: CASSVGLAGSSTDTQYF. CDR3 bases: TGTGCCAGCAGCGTAGGACTAGCGGGGTCTAGCACAGATACGCAGTATTTT.

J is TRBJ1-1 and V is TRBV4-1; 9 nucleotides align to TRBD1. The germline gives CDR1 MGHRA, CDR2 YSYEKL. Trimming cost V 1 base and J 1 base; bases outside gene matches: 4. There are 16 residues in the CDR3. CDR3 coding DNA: TGCGCCAGCAGCCAAGGGGGACAGGGCTCGAACACTGAAGCTTTCTTT. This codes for CASSQGGQGSNTEAFF.

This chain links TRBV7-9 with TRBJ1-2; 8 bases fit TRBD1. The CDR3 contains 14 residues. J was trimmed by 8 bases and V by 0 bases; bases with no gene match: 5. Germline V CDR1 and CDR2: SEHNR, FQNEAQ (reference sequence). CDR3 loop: CASSLAGDRGGYTF. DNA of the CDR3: TGTGCCAGCAGCTTAGCAGGAGACAGGGGAGGCTACACCTTC.

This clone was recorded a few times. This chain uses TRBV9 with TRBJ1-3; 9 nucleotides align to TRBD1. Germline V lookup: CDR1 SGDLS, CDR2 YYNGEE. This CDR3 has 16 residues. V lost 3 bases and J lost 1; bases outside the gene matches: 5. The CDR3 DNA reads TGTGCCAGCAGCGGCGGACAGGGGTGGTCTGGAAACACCATATATTTT. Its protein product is CASSGGQGWSGNTIYF.

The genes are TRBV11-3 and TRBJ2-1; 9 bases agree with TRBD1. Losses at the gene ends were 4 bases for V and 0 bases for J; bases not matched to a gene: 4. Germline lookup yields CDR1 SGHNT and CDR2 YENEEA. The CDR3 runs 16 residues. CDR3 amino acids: CASSSRTGDSYNEQFF. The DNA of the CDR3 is TGTGCCAGCAGCTCCCGGACAGGGGACTCCTACAATGAGCAGTTCTTC.

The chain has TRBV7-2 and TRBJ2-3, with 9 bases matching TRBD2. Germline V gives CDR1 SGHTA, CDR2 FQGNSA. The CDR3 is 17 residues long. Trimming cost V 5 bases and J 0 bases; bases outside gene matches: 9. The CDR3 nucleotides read TGTGCCAGCAGCGACCTAGCGGGAACCCCTAGCACAGATACGCAGTATTTT. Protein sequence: CASSDLAGTPSTDTQYF.

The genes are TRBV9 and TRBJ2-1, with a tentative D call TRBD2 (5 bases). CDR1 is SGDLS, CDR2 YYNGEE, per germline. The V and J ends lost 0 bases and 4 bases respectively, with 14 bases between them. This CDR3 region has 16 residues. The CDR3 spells CASSVATGGLYNEQFF. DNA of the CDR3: TGTGCCAGCAGCGTAGCGACTGGAGGACTTTACAATGAGCAGTTCTTC. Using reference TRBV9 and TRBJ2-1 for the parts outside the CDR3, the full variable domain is DSGVTQTPKHLITATGQRVTLRCSPRSGDLSVYWYQQSLDQGLQFLIQYYNGEERAKGNILERFSAQQFPDLHSELNLSSLELGDSALYFCASSVATGGLYNEQFFGPGTRLTVL.